The 14 T cell receptor beta chains listed next were all sequenced from one sample in a study of T cells in Graves' hyperthyroidism and ophthalmopathy. Amplification yielded TCR beta CDR3 regions, with RNA transcripts as the source. RT-PCR in the first round (using the HTBI primer set) targeted the TCR CDR3. TCRdb redid the calling of the multiplex PCR reads with MiXCR, one entry per CDR3 protein. The sample records 300,000 to 450,000 distinct CDR3 sequences, about 15% being singletons. Sequenced input: blood. Receptor source: a woman in her twenties or thirties with Graves' ophthalmopathy.

This clonotype showed up many times. The rearrangement uses TRBV24-1 and TRBJ1-1; D uncertain. The V end was cut by 4 bases, the J end by 6 bases, with 11 bases between. Germline CDR1 reads KGHDR; CDR2 reads SFDVKD. This CDR3 spans 13 amino acids. This CDR3 is CATSDPDLPEAFF. The CDR3 DNA follows: TGTGCCACCAGTGACCCAGATCTCCCTGAAGCTTTCTTT.

This clonotype was counted a few times. J is TRBJ2-7 and V is TRBV12-3 or TRBV12-4, with 7 nucleotides matching TRBD1. The CDR3 is 15 amino acids. J lost 3 bases, V lost 8 bases, and 13 bases had no gene match. The CDR3 DNA reads as TGTGCCAGCCGGAACGGCAAGGGGGCCCGCTACGAGCAGTACTTC. Translating it yields CASRNGKGARYEQYF.

Ten or more counts support this clonotype. The V gene is TRBV2, the J gene TRBJ1-5; no reliable D call. The CDR3 loop spans 15 amino acids. Between the trimmed V and J ends, which lost 6 bases and 0 bases, there was a span of 12 bases. Looked up from germline, CDR1 is SNHLY and CDR2 is FYNNEI. CDR3 region: CASSEGGYSNQPQHF. The CDR3 DNA reads as TGTGCCAGCAGCGAGGGAGGGTATAGCAATCAGCCCCAGCATTTT.

The CDR3 is CASSQPFRDPGELFF. Written as DNA, the CDR3 is TGCGCCAGCAGCCAACCCTTCCGGGACCCCGGGGAGCTGTTTTTT. The gene calls are TRBV4-1 and TRBJ2-2; D possibly matches TRBD1 or TRBD2 (5 bases each). The CDR3 is 15 amino acids. The V end was cut by 2 bases, the J end by 6 bases, with 13 bases between. Germline CDR1 reads MGHRA; CDR2 reads YSYEKL.

This clonotype was seen only a few times. V usage is TRBV9 and J usage is TRBJ2-3; D call uncertain. The CDR3 is 13 residues long. Germline values: CDR1 SGDLS, CDR2 YYNGEE. V lost 7 bases to trimming and J lost 0 bases, with 9 bases between them. The CDR3 region has the DNA TGTGCCAGCTGCCCGGGTAGCACAGATACGCAGTATTTT. Protein product: CASCPGSTDTQYF.

This clonotype was seen once. This may be a read error: a much more frequent sequence differs by one nucleotide. This chain connects TRBV4-1 to TRBJ1-1; D uncertain. CDR3 length equals 15 residues. V lost 7 bases and J 11 bases, leaving 26 bases between the germline ends. Per germline, CDR1 MGHRA and CDR2 YSYEKL. CDR3: CASIHPTKSAGHAFF. The CDR3 region has the DNA TGCGCCAGCATCCACCCTACAAAGAGCGCAGGCCACGCTTTCTTT.

This clonotype was recorded many times. The junction shows a germline mismatch at one end, possibly a read error. The CDR3 DNA sequence: TGTGCCAGCAGCTTAGCGGGGGGTAGTATCGATGAGCAGTTCTTC. Its translation is CASSLAGGSIDEQFF. This chain joins TRBV12-3 or TRBV12-4 and TRBJ2-1, with 10 bases fitting TRBD2. CDR3 length: 15 amino acids.

This clonotype appeared many times. V usage is TRBV18 and J usage is TRBJ1-4, with TRBD1 as a possible D gene (6 bases). Trimming pared 5 bases from V and 7 bases from J, leaving 11 bases between. The CDR3 covers 13 residues. Per germline, CDR1 KGHSH and CDR2 LQKENI. The CDR3 DNA follows: TGTGCCAGCTCATCAGGGGCTCCTGAAAAACTGTTTTTT. This sequence encodes CASSSGAPEKLFF.

This clonotype showed up many times. In DNA form, the CDR3 reads TGTGCCTGGAGTACGGTCGGATTGAACACTGAAGCTTTCTTT. Amino acids: CAWSTVGLNTEAFF. The chain couples TRBV30 to TRBJ1-1; D not resolved. Trimming took off 2 bases at V and 0 bases at J, with 10 bases between the two ends. The CDR3 length is 14 residues. The germline V gene encodes CDR1 GTSNPN and CDR2 SVGIG (reference sequence).

This clonotype was recorded at least ten times. This chain uses TRBV13 with TRBJ1-2; the match to TRBD1 covers 9 bases. V dropped 10 bases and J dropped 7; count of bases not matched to a gene: 10. Germline loops: CDR1 PRHDT, CDR2 FYEKMQ (reference sequence). This CDR3 is built from 13 residues. Written as DNA, the CDR3 is TGTGCCACCACGAAACAGGGGGCAACTGGCTACACCTTC. Amino acids: CATTKQGATGYTF.

The genes are TRBV10-3 and TRBJ2-1; 8 bases align to TRBD1. The CDR3 consists of 17 residues. In germline, CDR1 is ENHRY, CDR2 SYGVKD. After removal of 4 bases from V and 0 bases from J, the junction contained 8 bases not matched to a gene. CDR3 loop: CAISVGAGGLSYNEQFF. CDR3 coding DNA: TGTGCCATCAGTGTGGGGGCAGGGGGCCTCTCCTACAATGAGCAGTTCTTC.

The table lists this clonotype with a few counts. The rearrangement uses TRBV11-2 and TRBJ1-4; TRBD1 agrees at 8 bases. Germline CDR1 is SGHAT and CDR2 is FQNNGV. After removal of 0 bases from V and 6 bases from J, the junction contained 6 bases not matched to a gene. The CDR3 is 16 amino acids. CDR3 in amino acids: CASSLEGGQGYEKLFF. Here the CDR3 DNA reads TGTGCCAGCAGCTTAGAAGGAGGACAGGGTTATGAAAAACTGTTTTTT.

The V gene is TRBV5-1, the J gene TRBJ2-5; 8 bases map to TRBD1. The V gene's germline CDR1 is SGHRS and CDR2 YFSETQ. With 4 bases clipped from V and 4 bases from J, the junction kept 12 bases outside the gene matches. The CDR3 has 16 residues. The CDR3 DNA is TGCGCCAGCAGCCCGCTGTCCCGGGACAGGTTAGAGACCCAGTACTTC. Its translation: CASSPLSRDRLETQYF.

This clonotype was picked up many times. The chain joins TRBV20-1 to TRBJ2-5; 13 bases fit TRBD2. The V gene end was trimmed by 6 bases and the J gene end by 5 bases; junction bases not matched to a gene: 6. Germline V lookup: CDR1 DFQATT, CDR2 SNEGSKA (reference sequence). CDR3 length equals 14 residues. CDR3 bases: TGCAGTGCCGGACTAGCGGGGGCCGTTGAGACCCAGTACTTC. Residues: CSAGLAGAVETQYF.